The present entry profiles one T cell receptor beta chain with its context. The data derive from a study of technical replicates of blood from several donors. Assay: immunoSEQ multiplex PCR; the TCRdb copy retains only in-frame clones and omits some. The repertoire holds more than 80,000 clones, with 90% to 97% as singletons. The V end lost 8 bases, the J end lost 3 bases, and 14 bases lay between the germline ends. The CDR3 runs to 13 residues. Per germline, CDR1 MNHEY and CDR2 SMNVEV (reference sequence). The rearrangement uses TRBV27 and TRBJ2-7, with D uncertain. The TCR originated in a human donor in good health. The specimen was T cells isolated from PBMCs. CDR3 region: CASGQYKNYEQYF. CDR3 DNA: TGTGCCAGCGGGCAGTACAAAAACTACGAGCAGTACTTC.